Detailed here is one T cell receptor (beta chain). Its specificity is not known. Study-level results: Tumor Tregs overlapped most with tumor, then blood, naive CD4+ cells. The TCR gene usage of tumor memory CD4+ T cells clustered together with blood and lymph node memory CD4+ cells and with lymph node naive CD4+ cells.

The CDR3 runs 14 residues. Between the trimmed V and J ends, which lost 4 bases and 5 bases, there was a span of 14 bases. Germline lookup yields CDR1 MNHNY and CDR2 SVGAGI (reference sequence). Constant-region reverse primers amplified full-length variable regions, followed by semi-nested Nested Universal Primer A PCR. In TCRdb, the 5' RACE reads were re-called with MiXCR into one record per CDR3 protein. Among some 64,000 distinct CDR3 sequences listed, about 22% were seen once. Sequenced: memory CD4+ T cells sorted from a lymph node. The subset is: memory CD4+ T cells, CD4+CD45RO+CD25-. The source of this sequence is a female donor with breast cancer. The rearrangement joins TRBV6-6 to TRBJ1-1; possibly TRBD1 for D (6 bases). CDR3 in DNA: TGTGCCAGCAGTTTACAGGGTCACGAAACTGAAGCTTTCTTT. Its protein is CASSLQGHETEAFF.